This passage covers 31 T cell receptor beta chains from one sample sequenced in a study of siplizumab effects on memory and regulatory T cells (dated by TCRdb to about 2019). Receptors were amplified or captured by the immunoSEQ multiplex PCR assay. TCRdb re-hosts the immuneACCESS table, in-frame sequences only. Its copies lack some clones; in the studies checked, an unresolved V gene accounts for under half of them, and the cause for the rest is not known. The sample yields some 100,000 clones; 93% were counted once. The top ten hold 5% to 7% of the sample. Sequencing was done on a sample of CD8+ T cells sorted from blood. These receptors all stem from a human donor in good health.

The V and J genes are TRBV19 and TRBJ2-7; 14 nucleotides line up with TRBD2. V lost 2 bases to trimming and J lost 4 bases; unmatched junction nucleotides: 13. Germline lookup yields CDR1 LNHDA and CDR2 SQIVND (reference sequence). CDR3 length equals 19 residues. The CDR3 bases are TGTGCCAGTAGTATAACCGGGACACCTGGACTAGCGGGAGGTTACGAGCAGTACTTC. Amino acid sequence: CASSITGTPGLAGGYEQYF.

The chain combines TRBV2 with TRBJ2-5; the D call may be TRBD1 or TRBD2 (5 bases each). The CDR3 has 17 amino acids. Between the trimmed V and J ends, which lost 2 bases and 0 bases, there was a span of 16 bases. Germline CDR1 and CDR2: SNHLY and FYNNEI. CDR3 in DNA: TGTGCCAGCAGTGAAATTCCTTTAGGGACGGACCAAGAGACCCAGTACTTC. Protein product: CASSEIPLGTDQETQYF.

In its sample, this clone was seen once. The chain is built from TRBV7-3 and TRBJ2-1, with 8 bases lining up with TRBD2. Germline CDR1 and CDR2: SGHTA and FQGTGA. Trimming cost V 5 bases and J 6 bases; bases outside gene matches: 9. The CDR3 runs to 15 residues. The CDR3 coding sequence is TGTGCCAGCAGCGTCACTAGCGGCGCGGCCAATGAGCAGTTCTTC. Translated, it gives CASSVTSGAANEQFF.

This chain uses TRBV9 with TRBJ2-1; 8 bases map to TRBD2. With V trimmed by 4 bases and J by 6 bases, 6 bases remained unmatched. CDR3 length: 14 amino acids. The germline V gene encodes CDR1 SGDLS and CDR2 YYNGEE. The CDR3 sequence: CASSTSGTSNEQFF. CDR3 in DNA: TGTGCCAGCAGCACTTCCGGGACTAGCAATGAGCAGTTCTTC.

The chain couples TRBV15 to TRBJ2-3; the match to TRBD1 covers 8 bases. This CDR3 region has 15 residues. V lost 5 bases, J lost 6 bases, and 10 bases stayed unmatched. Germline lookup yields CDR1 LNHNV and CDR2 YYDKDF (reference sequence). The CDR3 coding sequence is TGTGCCACCAGCGGCGTGACAGGGGAAGAGGATACGCAGTATTTT. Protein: CATSGVTGEEDTQYF.

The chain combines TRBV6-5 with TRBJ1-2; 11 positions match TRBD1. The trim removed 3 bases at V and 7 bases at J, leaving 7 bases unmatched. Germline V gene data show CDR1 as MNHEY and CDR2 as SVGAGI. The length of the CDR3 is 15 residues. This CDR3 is CASSYAGQGASGYTF. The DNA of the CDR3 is TGTGCCAGCAGTTATGCTGGACAGGGGGCTTCTGGCTACACCTTC.

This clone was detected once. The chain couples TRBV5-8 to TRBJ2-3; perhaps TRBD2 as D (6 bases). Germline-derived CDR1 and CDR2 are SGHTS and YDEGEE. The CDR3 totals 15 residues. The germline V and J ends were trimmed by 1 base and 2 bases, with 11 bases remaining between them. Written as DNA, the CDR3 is TGTGCCAGCAGCTTGATGCGGGGCCTCACAGATACGCAGTATTTT. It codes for CASSLMRGLTDTQYF.

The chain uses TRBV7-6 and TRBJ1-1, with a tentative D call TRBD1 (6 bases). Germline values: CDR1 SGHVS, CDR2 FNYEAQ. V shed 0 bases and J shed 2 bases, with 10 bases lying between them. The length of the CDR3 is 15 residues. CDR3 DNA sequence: TGTGCCAGCAGCTTAGCGTGGGGGGCTAACACTGAAGCTTTCTTT. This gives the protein CASSLAWGANTEAFF. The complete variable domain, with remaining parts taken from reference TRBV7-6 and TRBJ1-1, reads GAGVSQSPRYKVTKRGQDVALRCDPISGHVSLYWYRQALGQGPEFLTYFNYEAQQDKSGLPNDRFSAERPEGSISTLTIQRTEQRDSAMYRCASSLAWGANTEAFFGQGTRLTVV.

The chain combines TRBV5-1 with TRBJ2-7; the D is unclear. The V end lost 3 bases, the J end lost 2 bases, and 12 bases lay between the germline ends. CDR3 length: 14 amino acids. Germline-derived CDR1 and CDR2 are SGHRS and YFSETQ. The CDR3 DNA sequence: TGCGCCAGCAGCTCCCAATCCCCAGCCTACGAGCAGTACTTC. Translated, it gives CASSSQSPAYEQYF.

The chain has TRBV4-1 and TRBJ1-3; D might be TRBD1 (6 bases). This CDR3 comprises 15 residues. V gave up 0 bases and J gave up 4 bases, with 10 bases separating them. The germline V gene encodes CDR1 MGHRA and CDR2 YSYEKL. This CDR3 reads CASSQERTVGNTIYF. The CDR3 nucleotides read TGCGCCAGCAGCCAAGAGCGGACAGTAGGAAACACCATATATTTT.

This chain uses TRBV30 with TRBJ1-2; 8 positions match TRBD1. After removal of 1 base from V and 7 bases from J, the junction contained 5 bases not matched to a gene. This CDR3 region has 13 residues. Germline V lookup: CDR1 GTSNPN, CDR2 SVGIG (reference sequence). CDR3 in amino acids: CAWSAGGVRGYTF. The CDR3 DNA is TGTGCCTGGAGTGCAGGGGGCGTCCGTGGCTACACCTTC.

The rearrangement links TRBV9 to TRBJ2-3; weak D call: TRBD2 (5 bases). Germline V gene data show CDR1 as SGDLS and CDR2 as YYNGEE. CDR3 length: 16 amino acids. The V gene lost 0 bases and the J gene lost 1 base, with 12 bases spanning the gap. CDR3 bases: TGTGCCAGCAGCGTAGGTAGAGCGGCCCGCACAGATACGCAGTATTTT. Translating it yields CASSVGRAARTDTQYF.

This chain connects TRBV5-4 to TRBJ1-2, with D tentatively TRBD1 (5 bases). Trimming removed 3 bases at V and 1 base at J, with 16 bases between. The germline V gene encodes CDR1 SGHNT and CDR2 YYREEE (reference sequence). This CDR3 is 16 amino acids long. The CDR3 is CASSSGTYGINYGYTF. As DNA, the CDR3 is TGTGCCAGCAGCTCAGGGACCTATGGGATTAACTATGGCTACACCTTC.

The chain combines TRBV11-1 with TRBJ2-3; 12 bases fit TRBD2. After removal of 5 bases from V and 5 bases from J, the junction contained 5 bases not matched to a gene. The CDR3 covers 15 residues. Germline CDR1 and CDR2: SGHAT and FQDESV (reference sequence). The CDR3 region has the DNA TGTGCCAGCAGCCTACTAGCGGGGGGATTAGATACGCAGTATTTT. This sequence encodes CASSLLAGGLDTQYF.

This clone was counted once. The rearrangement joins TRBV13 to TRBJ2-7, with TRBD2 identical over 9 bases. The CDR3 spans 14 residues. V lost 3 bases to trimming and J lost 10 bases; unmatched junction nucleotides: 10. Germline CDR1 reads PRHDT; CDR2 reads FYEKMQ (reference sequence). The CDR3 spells CASSLREGRLGQYF. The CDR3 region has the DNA TGTGCCAGCAGCTTGCGGGAGGGCCGATTGGGACAGTACTTC.

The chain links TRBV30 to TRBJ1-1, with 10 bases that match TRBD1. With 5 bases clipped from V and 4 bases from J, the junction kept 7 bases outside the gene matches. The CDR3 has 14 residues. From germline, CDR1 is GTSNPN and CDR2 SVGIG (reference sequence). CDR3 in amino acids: CAWATGGAGTEAFF. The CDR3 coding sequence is TGTGCCTGGGCGACAGGGGGCGCGGGCACTGAAGCTTTCTTT.

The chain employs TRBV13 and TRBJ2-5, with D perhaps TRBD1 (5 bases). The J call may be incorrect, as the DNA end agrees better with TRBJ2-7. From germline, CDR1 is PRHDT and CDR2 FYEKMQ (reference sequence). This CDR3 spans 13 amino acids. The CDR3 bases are TGTGCCAGCAGCTTAGGGACAGCCCACGAGCAGTACTTC. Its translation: CASSLGTAHEQYF.

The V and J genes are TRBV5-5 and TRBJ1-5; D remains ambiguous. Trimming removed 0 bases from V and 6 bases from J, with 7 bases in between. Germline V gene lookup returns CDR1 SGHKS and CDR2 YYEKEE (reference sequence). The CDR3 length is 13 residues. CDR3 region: CASSLGFGQPQHF. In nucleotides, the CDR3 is TGTGCCAGCAGCTTGGGGTTTGGTCAGCCCCAGCATTTT.

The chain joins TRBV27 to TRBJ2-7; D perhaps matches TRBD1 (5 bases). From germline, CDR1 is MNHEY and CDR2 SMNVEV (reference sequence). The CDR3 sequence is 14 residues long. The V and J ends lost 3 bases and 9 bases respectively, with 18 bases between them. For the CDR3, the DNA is TGTGCCAGCAGTTTCGGTACAGGTGGGATGGGGCAGTACTTC. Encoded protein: CASSFGTGGMGQYF.

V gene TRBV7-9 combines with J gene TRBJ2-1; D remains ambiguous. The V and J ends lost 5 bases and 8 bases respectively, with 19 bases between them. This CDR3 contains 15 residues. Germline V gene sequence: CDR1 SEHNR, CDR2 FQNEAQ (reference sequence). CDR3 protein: CASSPSPTPTYEQFF. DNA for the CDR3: TGTGCCAGCAGCCCATCTCCTACCCCTACTTATGAGCAGTTCTTC.

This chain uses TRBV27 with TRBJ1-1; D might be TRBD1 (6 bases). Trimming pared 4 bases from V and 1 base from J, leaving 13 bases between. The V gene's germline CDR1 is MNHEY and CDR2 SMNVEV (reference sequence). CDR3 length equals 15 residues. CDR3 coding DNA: TGTGCCAGCAGTTCCGGGGGCGTTTGGAACACTGAAGCTTTCTTT. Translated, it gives CASSSGGVWNTEAFF.

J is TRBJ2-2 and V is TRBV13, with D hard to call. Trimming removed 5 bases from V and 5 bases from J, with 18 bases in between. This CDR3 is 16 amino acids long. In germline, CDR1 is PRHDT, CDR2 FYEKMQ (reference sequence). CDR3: CASSPAYQSRTGELFF. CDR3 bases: TGTGCCAGCAGCCCGGCTTACCAGTCAAGGACCGGGGAGCTGTTTTTT.

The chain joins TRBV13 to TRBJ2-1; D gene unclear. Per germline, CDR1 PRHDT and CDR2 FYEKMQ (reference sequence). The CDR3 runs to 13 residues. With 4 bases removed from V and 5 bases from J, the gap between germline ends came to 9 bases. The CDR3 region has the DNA TGTGCCAGCAGCTCGCCCGGTCACAATGAGCAGTTCTTC. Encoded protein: CASSSPGHNEQFF.

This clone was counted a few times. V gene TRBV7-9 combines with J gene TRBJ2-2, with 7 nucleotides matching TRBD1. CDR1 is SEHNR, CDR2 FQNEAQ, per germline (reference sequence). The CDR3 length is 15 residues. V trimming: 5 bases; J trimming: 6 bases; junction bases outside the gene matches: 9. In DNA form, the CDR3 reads TGTGCCAGCAGCAAGGAGACAGGGTGGTCCGGGGAGCTGTTTTTT. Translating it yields CASSKETGWSGELFF.

CDR3 residues: CASRGTSGGAAQETQYF. CDR3 sequence (DNA): TGTGCCAGCAGGGGGACTAGCGGGGGGGCAGCCCAAGAGACCCAGTACTTC. The chain uses TRBV28 and TRBJ2-5; 16 bases line up with TRBD2. Per the germline V gene, CDR1 is MDHEN and CDR2 is SYDVKM. The trim removed 6 bases at V and 1 base at J, leaving 5 bases unmatched. The CDR3 consists of 17 residues.

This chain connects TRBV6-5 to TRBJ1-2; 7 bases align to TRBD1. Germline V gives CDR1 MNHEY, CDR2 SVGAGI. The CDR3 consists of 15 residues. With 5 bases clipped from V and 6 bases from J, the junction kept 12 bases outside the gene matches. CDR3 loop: CASSTHRGSLDGYTF. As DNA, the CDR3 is TGTGCCAGCAGTACGCACAGGGGAAGTTTGGATGGCTACACCTTC.

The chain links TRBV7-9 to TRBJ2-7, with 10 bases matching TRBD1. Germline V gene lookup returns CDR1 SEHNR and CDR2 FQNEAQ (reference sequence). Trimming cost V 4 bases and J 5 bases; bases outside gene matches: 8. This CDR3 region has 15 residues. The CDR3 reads CASSSFGTGADEQYF. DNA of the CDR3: TGTGCCAGCAGCTCCTTCGGGACAGGGGCAGACGAGCAGTACTTC.

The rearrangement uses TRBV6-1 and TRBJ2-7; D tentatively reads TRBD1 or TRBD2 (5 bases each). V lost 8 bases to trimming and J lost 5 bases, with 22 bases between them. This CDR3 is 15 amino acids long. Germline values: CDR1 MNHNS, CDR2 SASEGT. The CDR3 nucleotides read TGTGCCAGCCCCCCAGAGGGCAGACAGCCTAACGAGCAGTACTTC. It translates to CASPPEGRQPNEQYF.

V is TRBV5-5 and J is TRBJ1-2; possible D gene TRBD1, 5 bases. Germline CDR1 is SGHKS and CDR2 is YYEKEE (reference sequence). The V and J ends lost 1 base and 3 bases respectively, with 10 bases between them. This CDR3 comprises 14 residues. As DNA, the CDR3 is TGTGCCAGCAGCTTGTTAGGGGACGACTATGGCTACACCTTC. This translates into CASSLLGDDYGYTF.

CDR3 sequence reads: CASSEDGSPSGNTIYF. CDR3 nucleotides: TGTGCCAGCAGTGAAGACGGATCTCCCTCTGGAAACACCATATATTTT. The chain carries TRBV2 and TRBJ1-3; D not certain. This CDR3 is built from 16 residues. The germline V and J ends were trimmed by 1 base and 0 bases, with 10 bases remaining between them. Germline V gene data show CDR1 as SNHLY and CDR2 as FYNNEI.

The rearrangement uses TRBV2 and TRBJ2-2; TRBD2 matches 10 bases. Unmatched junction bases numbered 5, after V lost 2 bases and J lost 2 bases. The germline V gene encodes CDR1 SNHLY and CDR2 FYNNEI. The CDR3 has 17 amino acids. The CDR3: CASSENLAGVNTGELFF. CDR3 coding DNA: TGTGCCAGCAGTGAAAATCTAGCGGGGGTTAACACCGGGGAGCTGTTTTTT.